Shown below are 2 T cell receptor beta chains from a single sample sequenced in a study of Graves' ophthalmopathy and Graves' hyperthyroidism. Transcripts of RNA were the source for amplifying TCR beta CDR3 regions. The first-round RT-PCR employed HTBI primers together with the Qiagen OneStep RT-PCR kit. A multiplex PCR was then performed as the second round. TCRdb reprocessed the multiplex PCR reads with MiXCR, giving one entry per CDR3 protein. The sample lists 40,000 to 45,000 distinct CDR3 sequences, under 65% seen once, with roughly a sixth in the top ten. Sample: peripheral blood. Receptors were obtained from an adult man with Graves' ophthalmopathy.

This clonotype came up many times. This chain connects TRBV20-1 to TRBJ2-5; 10 bases map to TRBD2. V trimming: 5 bases; J trimming: 13 bases; junction bases outside the gene matches: 7. This CDR3 has 11 residues. Germline-derived CDR1 and CDR2 are DFQATT and SNEGSKA (reference sequence). In DNA, the CDR3 is TGCAGTGCTTCTAGCGGGAGAAGCCGGTACTTC. Translating gives CSASSGRSRYF.

There are many counts of this clonotype. This rearrangement joins TRBV5-1 to TRBJ2-7; TRBD2 matches 9 bases. The V gene end was trimmed by 5 bases and the J gene end by 4 bases; junction bases not matched to a gene: 4. The CDR3 totals 13 residues. Germline V gene sequence: CDR1 SGHRS, CDR2 YFSETQ. The CDR3 DNA reads TGCGCCAGCAGTCAAGCGGGGGGATACGAGCAGTACTTC. Encoded protein: CASSQAGGYEQYF.